Reported below is one TCR beta chain. Primers for the PCR totalled 60 Vbeta and 13 Jbeta. Assay: immunoSEQ multiplex PCR; the TCRdb copy retains only in-frame clones and omits some. The sample includes approximately 100,000 clones, over 65% of them seen just once. Per germline, CDR1 MNHEY and CDR2 SMNVEV (reference sequence). The length of the CDR3 is 16 residues. Losses at the gene ends were 2 bases for V and 2 bases for J; bases not matched to a gene: 8. The data were obtained in a study of cytomegalovirus exposure and HLA in healthy donors. This clonotype originated in a woman aged 40 to 50 in good health and CMV-seronegative. This chain links TRBV27 with TRBJ2-5; TRBD2 agrees at 7 bases. Specimen: PBMCs. The CDR3 sequence is CASSLEAGLPQETQYF. CDR3 sequence (DNA): TGTGCCAGCAGTTTAGAAGCGGGGCTACCTCAAGAGACCCAGTACTTC.